What follows are 9 T cell receptor beta chains derived from one specimen sequenced in a study of cytomegalovirus exposure and HLA in healthy donors. PCR amplification relied on 60 Vbeta primers (plus 13 Jbeta primers). Sequencing was performed with immunoSEQ multiplex PCR; in TCRdb, only in-frame clones are kept and a portion is missing. The sample comprises some 50,000 clones, about 70% of which are singletons, and 5.5% to 7% rests with the top ten. The sequenced sample consisted of PBMCs. These receptors all stem from a young man in good health and CMV-seronegative.

This sequence joins TRBV29-1 and TRBJ2-7; 7 nucleotides match TRBD1. The CDR3 is 12 residues long. The germline CDR1 and CDR2 sequences are SQVTM and ANQGSEA. V shed 4 bases, J shed 5 bases, and the junction held 5 bases outside the gene matches. The chain's CDR3 is CSVGDRAHEQYF. In nucleotides, the CDR3 is TGCAGCGTTGGCGACAGGGCCCACGAGCAGTACTTC.

CDR3 sequence (DNA): TGTGCCAGTAGTATGCAGAGGGAGACCCAGTACTTC. As protein: CASSMQRETQYF. The V call is TRBV19, the J call TRBJ2-5; D remains ambiguous. Germline CDR1 and CDR2: LNHDA and SQIVND (reference sequence). Between the trimmed V and J ends, which lost 3 bases and 5 bases, there was a span of 7 bases. The CDR3 is 12 amino acids.

This sequence joins TRBV5-1 and TRBJ2-7; tentatively, D is TRBD1 (6 bases). CDR1 is SGHRS, CDR2 YFSETQ, per germline. V lost 3 bases and J lost 2, with 24 bases in between. The CDR3 runs to 18 residues. The CDR3 sequence: CASSSKTKNRAQPYEQYF. CDR3 nucleotides: TGCGCCAGCAGCTCCAAGACTAAGAACAGGGCCCAGCCCTACGAGCAGTACTTC.

V and J are TRBV15 and TRBJ1-2, with 9 bases matching TRBD1. Losses at the gene ends were 0 bases for V and 2 bases for J; bases not matched to a gene: 1. This CDR3 has 15 residues. Germline V gives CDR1 LNHNV, CDR2 YYDKDF (reference sequence). The CDR3 is CATSRDGQGNYGYTF. The CDR3 DNA is TGTGCCACCAGCAGAGATGGACAGGGGAACTATGGCTACACCTTC.

V usage is TRBV4-2 and J usage is TRBJ2-2, with D possibly TRBD2 on 5 matching bases. Trimming pared 1 base from V and 2 bases from J, leaving 17 bases between. Looked up from germline, CDR1 is LGHNA and CDR2 is YNFKEQ. This CDR3 has 18 residues. The CDR3 DNA reads as TGTGCCAGCAGCCAAGTTGGAGGATTGGCGGCCAACACCGGGGAGCTGTTTTTT. As protein: CASSQVGGLAANTGELFF.

This clone occurred a few times. The chain carries TRBV6-1 and TRBJ2-2, with TRBD1 matching 7 bases. The CDR3 length is 14 residues. V gave up 8 bases and J gave up 2 bases; unmatched junction bases: 5. Looked up from germline, CDR1 is MNHNS and CDR2 is SASEGT. CDR3 DNA: TGTGCCAGCGGTCGACAGGGAAACACCGGGGAGCTGTTTTTT. Amino acids: CASGRQGNTGELFF.

The chain uses TRBV5-1 and TRBJ1-1; D is ambiguous. The germline V gene encodes CDR1 SGHRS and CDR2 YFSETQ. V was clipped by 0 bases and J by 1 base, with 10 bases between them. The length of the CDR3 is 15 residues. In nucleotides, the CDR3 is TGCGCCAGCAGCTTGGGACACATAAAGAACACTGAAGCTTTCTTT. Amino acid sequence: CASSLGHIKNTEAFF. Supplemented by reference TRBV5-1 and TRBJ1-1, the full variable domain reads KAGVTQTPRYLIKTRGQQVTLSCSPISGHRSVSWYQQTPGQGLQFLFEYFSETQRNKGNFPGRFSGRQFSNSRSEMNVSTLELGDSALYLCASSLGHIKNTEAFFGQGTRLTVV.

This clone turned up a few times. The genes are TRBV5-6 and TRBJ1-2; D unresolved. The CDR3 loop spans 19 amino acids. Germline V gene sequence: CDR1 SGHDT, CDR2 YYEEEE. The V end was cut by 1 base, the J end by 2 bases, with 24 bases between. The CDR3 sequence is CASSLRSADLLTRNYGYTF. Written as DNA, the CDR3 is TGTGCCAGCAGCTTGAGGTCGGCAGATCTTCTCACTAGAAACTATGGCTACACCTTC.

The chain recombines TRBV5-1 with TRBJ2-1, with D unresolved. The germline V gene has CDR1 SGHRS and CDR2 YFSETQ. Trimming removed 4 bases at V and 6 bases at J, with 11 bases between. The CDR3 is 13 amino acids. CDR3: CASSPQVGNEQFF. The CDR3 DNA is TGCGCCAGCAGCCCCCAGGTTGGCAATGAGCAGTTCTTC.